Sequencing of this TCR beta chain was carried out in a study of blood T cell repertoires in COVID-19. Background on the study: T cells, B-cell-depleted T cells, or PBMCs supplied cDNA or gDNA.

Cohorts were determined from participant-reported clinical history. Recovery among Cohort 3 donors was established by two negative PCRs, clearance, or symptom resolution. From germline, CDR1 is LGHDT and CDR2 YNNKEL (reference sequence). The CDR3 runs 16 residues. After removal of 3 bases from V and 4 bases from J, the junction contained 8 bases not matched to a gene. Sequencing used immunoSEQ multiplex PCR; TCRdb keeps in-frame clones, though not all of them. The sample includes approximately 200,000 clones, roughly 88% of them seen just once. The V gene is TRBV3-1 (or the pseudogene TRBV3-2), the J gene TRBJ1-5; 8 bases map to TRBD1. The sequenced material came from PBMCs or T cells enriched from blood (not recorded which). The clonotype originates from a woman aged 30 to 39 who had recovered from COVID-19. CDR3 DNA: TGTGCCAGCAGCCATGCCTCAGGGGGCGGAAATCAGCCCCAGCATTTT. Encoded protein: CASSHASGGGNQPQHF.